This TCR beta chain originates from a study of T cell clonotyping in hematopoietic cell transplantation. The overall study: Cytoreduction preceded collection of pretransplant recipient samples. Study-wide points: Pathologically expanded recipient clonotypes increased progressively from day 30 to day 180 as diversity fell. At the given depth, recipient repertoires were over 95% de novo clonotypes.

Method: immunoSEQ multiplex PCR; TCRdb's copy keeps in-frame clones and lacks some. The sample contains about 10,000 clones, 92% of which appear only once. The time point is: recipient sample about 28 days before transplant, after cytoreduction. Points on this clone: The antigen remains undetermined.

The CDR3 sequence is 16 residues long. The V end was cut by 3 bases, the J end by 1 base, with 14 bases between. Germline assignment: CDR1 SGHDT and CDR2 YYEEEE. This TCR came from a woman between 35 and 50 years old with acute myeloid leukemia. Some clones in this sample may be carry-over from other donors' samples. The chain recombines TRBV5-6 with TRBJ2-1; weak D call: TRBD2 (5 bases). Sample: peripheral blood mononuclear cells, taken before stem cell transplant. The CDR3 is CASSWSGSRSYNEQFF. The CDR3 region has the DNA TGTGCCAGCAGCTGGTCGGGATCAAGGTCCTACAATGAGCAGTTCTTC.